This entry concerns a single TCR beta chain. What it binds is not known. The sample is drawn from a study of Graves' ophthalmopathy and Graves' hyperthyroidism. Study-wide results and caveats: Blood contained most expanded thyroid clonotypes exceeding 0.001 frequency.

This CDR3 region has 12 residues. With 10 bases removed from V and 1 base from J, the gap between germline ends came to 10 bases. The germline V gene encodes CDR1 MNHNS and CDR2 SASEGT. RNA transcripts served as template for amplifying TCR beta CDR3 sequences. First-round RT-PCR relied on HTBI primers, and a second-round multiplex PCR came next. TCRdb processed the multiplex PCR reads anew with MiXCR; each CDR3 protein has one entry. This repertoire shows roughly 230,000 distinct CDR3 sequences, roughly 21% found once; its top ten account for 43%. A duration under 3 months, NOSPECS ≥4, CAS ≥3 and moderate-to-severe activity characterized the donors with ophthalmopathy. If patients had other autoimmune diseases, uncontrolled infections, pregnancy or lactation, they were excluded. Clinical symptoms, serum thyroxine, TRAb, thyroid ultrasound and orbital computed tomography formed the basis of diagnosis.

The sequenced sample consisted of peripheral blood. The V call is TRBV6-1, the J call TRBJ1-2; D is undetermined. This receptor was obtained from a woman aged 45-65 years with Graves' ophthalmopathy. The DNA of the CDR3 is TGTGCCACCGAGGACTTTAACTATGGCTACACCTTC. Protein product: CATEDFNYGYTF.